These 5 T cell receptor beta chains came from one sample sequenced in a study of early T cells in non-severe SARS-CoV-2 infection. TCRdb itself ran the 5' RACE reads through MiXCR, one entry per CDR3 protein. The sample lists fewer than 100,000 distinct CDR3 sequences; less than 15% were seen once. Source material: whole blood. These receptors were obtained from an adult who was a healthcare worker with PCR-confirmed SARS-CoV-2 infection or an uninfected control (not recorded which).

This clonotype appeared many times. The chain employs TRBV29-1 and TRBJ1-1; no definite D call. The CDR3 spans 13 residues. Germline CDR1 is SQVTM and CDR2 is ANQGSEA. The germline V and J ends were trimmed by 8 bases and 5 bases, with 18 bases remaining between them. In DNA form, the CDR3 reads TGCAGCATCGAGAAGACCTTGAGGACTGAAGCTTTCTTT. Its translation: CSIEKTLRTEAFF.

This clonotype was seen only a few times. The gene calls are TRBV5-1 and TRBJ1-1, with 12 bases matching TRBD1. J gave up 1 base and V 4 bases, and 5 bases lay outside the gene matches. This CDR3 spans 16 amino acids. CDR1 is SGHRS, CDR2 YFSETQ, per germline. The chain's CDR3 is CASSAGTGGRNTEAFF. The CDR3 nucleotides read TGCGCCAGCAGCGCCGGGACAGGGGGCCGGAACACTGAAGCTTTCTTT. The variable domain in full, with the rest retrieved from reference TRBV5-1 and TRBJ1-1, is KAGVTQTPRYLIKTRGQQVTLSCSPISGHRSVSWYQQTPGQGLQFLFEYFSETQRNKGNFPGRFSGRQFSNSRSEMNVSTLELGDSALYLCASSAGTGGRNTEAFFGQGTRLTVV.

The rearrangement links TRBV9 to TRBJ1-2; D is possibly TRBD1 (5 bases). This CDR3 contains 15 residues. CDR1 and CDR2 (germline): SGDLS, YYNGEE. Trimming took 4 bases from V and 4 from J, leaving 17 bases between them. The CDR3 nucleotides are TGTGCCAGCAGCCCCGGGGCAGAGGCCCCCTATGGCTACACCTTC. This sequence encodes CASSPGAEAPYGYTF.

This clonotype was seen repeatedly, ten times or more. The chain combines TRBV19 with TRBJ2-3; TRBD2 might be the D (5 bases). The germline V gene encodes CDR1 LNHDA and CDR2 SQIVND (reference sequence). V was trimmed by 4 bases and J by 4 bases, leaving 12 bases between them. This CDR3 has 14 amino acids. CDR3 in amino acids: CASSNRGRADTQYF. The CDR3 nucleotides read TGTGCCAGTAGTAACCGGGGAAGGGCAGATACGCAGTATTTT.

This clonotype was observed a few times. V usage is TRBV24-1 and J usage is TRBJ2-3; TRBD2 aligns across 12 bases. This CDR3 has 16 residues. Looked up from germline, CDR1 is KGHDR and CDR2 is SFDVKD. With 3 bases clipped from V and 6 bases from J, the junction kept 6 bases outside the gene matches. This CDR3 is CATSDPRTSGDDTQYF. CDR3 DNA: TGTGCCACCAGTGATCCCAGGACTAGCGGGGACGATACGCAGTATTTT.